This entry features one TCR beta chain sequence. This specimen comes from a study of blood T cell repertoires in COVID-19. The wider study: The samples span acute and convalescent COVID-19 from the United States, Italy and Spain.

Sequencing used immunoSEQ multiplex PCR; TCRdb keeps in-frame clones, though not all of them. The sample contains fewer than 80,000 clones, roughly 90% of which appear only once. Germline lookup yields CDR1 SGHVS and CDR2 FNYEAQ. CDR3 length: 17 residues. V shed 3 bases and J 7 bases; nucleotides not matched to a gene: 11. The chain recombines TRBV7-6 with TRBJ2-3; 12 bases are shared with TRBD2. The sample consisted of peripheral blood. The receptor comes from a human donor in a cohort sampled during active COVID-19. CDR3 coding DNA: TGTGCCAGCAGCTTCGCCTCTCTAGCGGGAGGGCCACATACGCAGTATTTT. Translation gives CASSFASLAGGPHTQYF.